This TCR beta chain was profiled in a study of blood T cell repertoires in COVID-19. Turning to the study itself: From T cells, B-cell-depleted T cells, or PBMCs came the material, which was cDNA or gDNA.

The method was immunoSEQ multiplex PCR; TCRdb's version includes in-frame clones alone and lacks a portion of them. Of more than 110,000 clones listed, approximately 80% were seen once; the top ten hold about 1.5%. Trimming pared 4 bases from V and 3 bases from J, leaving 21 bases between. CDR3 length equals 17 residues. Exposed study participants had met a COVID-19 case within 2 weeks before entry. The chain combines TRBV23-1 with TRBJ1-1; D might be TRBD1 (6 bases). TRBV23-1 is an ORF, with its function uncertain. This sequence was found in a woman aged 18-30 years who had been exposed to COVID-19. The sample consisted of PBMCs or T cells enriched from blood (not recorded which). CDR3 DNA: TGCGCCAGCAGTCCGTCTGGACAGAACCCGAAGGACACTGAAGCTTTCTTT. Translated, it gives CASSPSGQNPKDTEAFF.